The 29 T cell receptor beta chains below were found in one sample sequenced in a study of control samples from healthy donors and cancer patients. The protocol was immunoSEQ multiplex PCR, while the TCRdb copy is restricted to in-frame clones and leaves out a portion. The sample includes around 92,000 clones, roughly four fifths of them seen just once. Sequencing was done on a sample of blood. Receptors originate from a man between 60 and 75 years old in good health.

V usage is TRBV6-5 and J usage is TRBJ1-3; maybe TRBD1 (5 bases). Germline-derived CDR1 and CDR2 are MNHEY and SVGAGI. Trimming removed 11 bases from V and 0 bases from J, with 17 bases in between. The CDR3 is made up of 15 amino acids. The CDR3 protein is CAVWGGGASGNTIYF. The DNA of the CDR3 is TGTGCCGTCTGGGGGGGTGGCGCCTCTGGAAACACCATATATTTT.

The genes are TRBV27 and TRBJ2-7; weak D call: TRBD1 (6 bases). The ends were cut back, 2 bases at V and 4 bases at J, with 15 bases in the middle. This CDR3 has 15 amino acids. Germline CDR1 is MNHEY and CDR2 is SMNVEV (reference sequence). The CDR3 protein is CASSLNTGILYEQYF. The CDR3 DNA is TGTGCCAGCAGTTTAAATACAGGGATCTTATACGAGCAGTACTTC.

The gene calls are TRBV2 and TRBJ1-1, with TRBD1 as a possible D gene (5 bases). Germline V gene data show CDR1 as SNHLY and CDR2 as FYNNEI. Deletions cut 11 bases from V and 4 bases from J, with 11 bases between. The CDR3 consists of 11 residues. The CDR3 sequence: CAFGGGTEAFF. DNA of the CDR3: TGTGCCTTTGGGGGGGGCACTGAAGCTTTCTTT.

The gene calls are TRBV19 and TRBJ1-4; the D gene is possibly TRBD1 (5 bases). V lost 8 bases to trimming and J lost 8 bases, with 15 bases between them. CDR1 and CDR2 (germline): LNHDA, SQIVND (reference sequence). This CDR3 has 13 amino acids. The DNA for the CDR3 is TGTGCCAGTTCCTTGACAGAAGACGAAAAACTGTTTTTT. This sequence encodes CASSLTEDEKLFF.

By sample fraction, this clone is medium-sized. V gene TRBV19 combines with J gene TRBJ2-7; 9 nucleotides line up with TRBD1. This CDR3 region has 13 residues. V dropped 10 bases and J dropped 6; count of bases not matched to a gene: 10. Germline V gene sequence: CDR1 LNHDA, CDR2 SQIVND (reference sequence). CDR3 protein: CATGQGRTGEQYF. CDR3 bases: TGTGCCACCGGACAGGGGCGGACCGGCGAGCAGTACTTC.

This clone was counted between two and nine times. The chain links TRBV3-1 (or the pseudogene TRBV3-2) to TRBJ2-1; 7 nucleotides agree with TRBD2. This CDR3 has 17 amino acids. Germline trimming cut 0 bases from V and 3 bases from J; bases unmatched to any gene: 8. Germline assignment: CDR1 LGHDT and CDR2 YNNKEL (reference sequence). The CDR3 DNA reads TGTGCCAGCAGCCAAGATATTGGTAGCGGGCTCTACAATGAGCAGTTCTTC. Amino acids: CASSQDIGSGLYNEQFF.

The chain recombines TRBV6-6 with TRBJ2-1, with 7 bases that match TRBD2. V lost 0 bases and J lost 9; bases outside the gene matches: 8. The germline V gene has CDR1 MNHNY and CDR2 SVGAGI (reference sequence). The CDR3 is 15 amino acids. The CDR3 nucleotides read TGTGCCAGCAGTTACTCGGGAGGAGGCGGGAGTGAGCAGTTCTTC. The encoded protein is CASSYSGGGGSEQFF.

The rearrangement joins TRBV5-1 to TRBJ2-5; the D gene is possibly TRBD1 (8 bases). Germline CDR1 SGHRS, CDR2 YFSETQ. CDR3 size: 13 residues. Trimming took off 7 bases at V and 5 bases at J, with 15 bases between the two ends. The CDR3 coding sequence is TGCGCCAGCTTTGGACAGGGAGGGGAGACCCAGTACTTC. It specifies CASFGQGGETQYF. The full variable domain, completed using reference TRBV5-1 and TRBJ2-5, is KAGVTQTPRYLIKTRGQQVTLSCSPISGHRSVSWYQQTPGQGLQFLFEYFSETQRNKGNFPGRFSGRQFSNSRSEMNVSTLELGDSALYLCASFGQGGETQYFGPGTRLLVL.

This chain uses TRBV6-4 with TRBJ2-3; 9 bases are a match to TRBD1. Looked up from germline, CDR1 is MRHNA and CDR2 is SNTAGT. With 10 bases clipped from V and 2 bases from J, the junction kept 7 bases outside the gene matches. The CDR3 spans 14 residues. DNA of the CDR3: TGTGCCAATCGACAGGGGGTTCTCACAGATACGCAGTATTTT. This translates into CANRQGVLTDTQYF.

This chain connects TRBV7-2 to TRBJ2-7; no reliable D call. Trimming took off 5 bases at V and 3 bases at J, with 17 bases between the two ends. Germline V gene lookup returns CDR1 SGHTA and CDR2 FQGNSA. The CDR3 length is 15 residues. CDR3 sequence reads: CASSASLGSVYEQYF. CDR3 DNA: TGTGCCAGCAGCGCCTCCCTGGGGTCGGTCTACGAGCAGTACTTC.

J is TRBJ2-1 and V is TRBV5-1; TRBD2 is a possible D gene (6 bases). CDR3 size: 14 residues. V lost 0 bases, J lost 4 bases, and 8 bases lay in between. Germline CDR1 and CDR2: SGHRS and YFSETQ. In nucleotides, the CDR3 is TGCGCCAGCAGCTTGGGGGACTCTTACAATGAGCAGTTCTTC. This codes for CASSLGDSYNEQFF.

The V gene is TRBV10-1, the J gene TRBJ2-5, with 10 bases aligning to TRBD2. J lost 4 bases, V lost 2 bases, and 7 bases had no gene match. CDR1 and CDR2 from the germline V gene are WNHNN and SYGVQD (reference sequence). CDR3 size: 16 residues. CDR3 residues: CASSEILASGRETQYF. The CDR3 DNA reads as TGCGCCAGCAGTGAGATTCTAGCTAGCGGGAGAGAGACCCAGTACTTC.

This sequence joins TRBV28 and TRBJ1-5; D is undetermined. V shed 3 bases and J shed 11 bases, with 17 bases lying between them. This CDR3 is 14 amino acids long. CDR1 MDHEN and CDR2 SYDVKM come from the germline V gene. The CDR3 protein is CASSLSVTGLAQHF. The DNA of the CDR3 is TGTGCCAGCAGTTTGAGTGTGACGGGCTTGGCCCAGCATTTT. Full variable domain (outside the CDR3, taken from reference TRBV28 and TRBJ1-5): DVKVTQSSRYLVKRTGEKVFLECVQDMDHENMFWYRQDPGLGLRLIYFSYDVKMKEKGDIPEGYSVSREKKERFSLILESASTNQTSMYLCASSLSVTGLAQHFGDGTRLSIL.

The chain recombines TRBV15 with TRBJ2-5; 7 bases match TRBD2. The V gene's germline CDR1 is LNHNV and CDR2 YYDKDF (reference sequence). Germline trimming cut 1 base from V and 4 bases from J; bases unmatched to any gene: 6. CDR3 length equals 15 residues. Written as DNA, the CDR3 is TGTGCCACCAGCAGAGGACGGGGGGAAGGAGAGACCCAGTACTTC. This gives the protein CATSRGRGEGETQYF. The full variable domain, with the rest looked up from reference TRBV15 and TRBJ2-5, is DAMVIQNPRYQVTQFGKPVTLSCSQTLNHNVMYWYQQKSSQAPKLLFHYYDKDFNNEADTPDNFQSRRPNTSFCFLDIRSPGLGDTAMYLCATSRGRGEGETQYFGPGTRLLVL.

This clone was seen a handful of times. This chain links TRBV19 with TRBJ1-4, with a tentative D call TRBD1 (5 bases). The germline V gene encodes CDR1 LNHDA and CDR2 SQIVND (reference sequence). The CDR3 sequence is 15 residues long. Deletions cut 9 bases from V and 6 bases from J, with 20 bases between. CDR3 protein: CASAQNWGSDEKLFF. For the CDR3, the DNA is TGTGCCAGCGCACAGAATTGGGGGTCGGATGAAAAACTGTTTTTT.

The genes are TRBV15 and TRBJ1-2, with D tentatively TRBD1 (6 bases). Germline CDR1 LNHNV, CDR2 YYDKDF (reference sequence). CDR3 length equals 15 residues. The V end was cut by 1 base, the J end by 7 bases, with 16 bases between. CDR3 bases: TGTGCCACCAGCAGAGGCGACAGGCCCCTCTTTGGCTACACCTTC. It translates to CATSRGDRPLFGYTF.

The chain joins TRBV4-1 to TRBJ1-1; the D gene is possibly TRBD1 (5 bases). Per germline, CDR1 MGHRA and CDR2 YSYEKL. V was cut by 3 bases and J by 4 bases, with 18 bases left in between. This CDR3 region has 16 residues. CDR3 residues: CASSQGYYRSRTEAFF. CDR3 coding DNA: TGCGCCAGCAGCCAGGGGTATTACAGGTCTCGCACTGAAGCTTTCTTT.

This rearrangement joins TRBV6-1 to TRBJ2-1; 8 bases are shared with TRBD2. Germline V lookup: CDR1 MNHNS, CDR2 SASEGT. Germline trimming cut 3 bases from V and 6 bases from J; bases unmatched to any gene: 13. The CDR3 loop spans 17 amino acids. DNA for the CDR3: TGTGCCAGCAGTGACTGGGGCCTGGCGGGGGGTGGCAATGAGCAGTTCTTC. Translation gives CASSDWGLAGGGNEQFF.

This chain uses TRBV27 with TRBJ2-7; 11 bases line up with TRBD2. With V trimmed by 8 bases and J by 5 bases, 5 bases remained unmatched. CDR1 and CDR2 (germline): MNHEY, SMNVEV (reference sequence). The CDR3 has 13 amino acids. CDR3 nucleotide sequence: TGTGCCAGCTGGGGACTAGCGGCACACGAGCAGTACTTC. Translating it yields CASWGLAAHEQYF.

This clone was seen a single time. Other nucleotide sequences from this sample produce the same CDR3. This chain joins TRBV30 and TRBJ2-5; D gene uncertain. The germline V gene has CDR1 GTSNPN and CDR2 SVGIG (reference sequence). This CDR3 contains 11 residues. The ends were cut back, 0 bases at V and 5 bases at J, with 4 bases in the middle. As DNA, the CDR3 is TGTGCCTGGAGTGTACAGGAGACCCAGTACTTC. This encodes CAWSVQETQYF.

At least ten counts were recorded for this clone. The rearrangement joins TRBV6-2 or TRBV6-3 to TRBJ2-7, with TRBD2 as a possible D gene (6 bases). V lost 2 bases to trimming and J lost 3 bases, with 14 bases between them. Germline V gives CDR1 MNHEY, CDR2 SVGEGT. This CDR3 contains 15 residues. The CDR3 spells CASSYRNGGNYEQYF. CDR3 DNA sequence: TGTGCCAGCAGTTACCGGAACGGGGGAAACTACGAGCAGTACTTC.

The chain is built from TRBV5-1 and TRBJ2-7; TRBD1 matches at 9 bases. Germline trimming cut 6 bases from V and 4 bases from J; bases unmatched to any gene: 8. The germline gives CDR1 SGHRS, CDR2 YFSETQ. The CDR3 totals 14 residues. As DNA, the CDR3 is TGCGCCAGCATCTCCGGGACAGGGTCTTACGAGCAGTACTTC. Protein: CASISGTGSYEQYF.

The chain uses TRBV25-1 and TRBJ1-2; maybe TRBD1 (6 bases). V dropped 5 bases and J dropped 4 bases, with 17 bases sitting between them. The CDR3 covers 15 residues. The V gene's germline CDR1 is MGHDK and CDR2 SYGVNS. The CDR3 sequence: CASSPLDSSFYGYTF. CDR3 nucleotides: TGTGCCAGCAGTCCTCTGGACAGTAGCTTCTATGGCTACACCTTC.

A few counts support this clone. CDR3 protein: CASSPGSFYEQYF. CDR3 sequence (DNA): TGTGCCAGCAGCCCCGGGTCGTTTTACGAGCAGTACTTC. The genes are TRBV7-9 and TRBJ2-7; D not resolved. The CDR3 loop spans 13 amino acids. Per germline, CDR1 SEHNR and CDR2 FQNEAQ (reference sequence). V dropped 5 bases and J dropped 4 bases, with 12 bases sitting between them.

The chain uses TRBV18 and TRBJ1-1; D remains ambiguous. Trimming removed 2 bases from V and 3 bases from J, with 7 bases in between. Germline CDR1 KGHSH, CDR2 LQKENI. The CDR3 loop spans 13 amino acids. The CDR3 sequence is CASSPSGDTEAFF. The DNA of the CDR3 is TGTGCCAGCTCACCATCCGGGGACACTGAAGCTTTCTTT. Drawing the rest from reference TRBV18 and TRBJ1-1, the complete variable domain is NAGVMQNPRHLVRRRGQEARLRCSPMKGHSHVYWYRQLPEEGLKFMVYLQKENIIDESGMPKERFSAEFPKEGPSILRIQQVVRGDSAAYFCASSPSGDTEAFFGQGTRLTVV.

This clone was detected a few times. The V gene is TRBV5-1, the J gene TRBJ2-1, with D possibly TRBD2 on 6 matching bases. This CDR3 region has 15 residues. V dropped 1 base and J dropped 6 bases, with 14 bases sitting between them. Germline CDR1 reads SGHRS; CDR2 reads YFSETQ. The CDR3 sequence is CASSLSPGVRNEQFF. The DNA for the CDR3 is TGCGCCAGCAGCTTGAGCCCGGGGGTACGCAATGAGCAGTTCTTC.

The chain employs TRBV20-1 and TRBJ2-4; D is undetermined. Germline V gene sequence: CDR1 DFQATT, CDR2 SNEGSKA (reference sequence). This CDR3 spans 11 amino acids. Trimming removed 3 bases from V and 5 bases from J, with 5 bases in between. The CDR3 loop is CSARAQNIQYF. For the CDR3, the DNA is TGCAGTGCTAGGGCTCAAAACATTCAGTACTTC.

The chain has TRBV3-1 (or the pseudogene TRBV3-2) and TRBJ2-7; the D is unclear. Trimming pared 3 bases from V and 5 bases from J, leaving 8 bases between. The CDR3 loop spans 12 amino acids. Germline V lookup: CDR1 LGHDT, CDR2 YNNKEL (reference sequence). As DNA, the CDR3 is TGTGCCAGCAGCCAGGTGGACCACGAGCAGTACTTC. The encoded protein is CASSQVDHEQYF.

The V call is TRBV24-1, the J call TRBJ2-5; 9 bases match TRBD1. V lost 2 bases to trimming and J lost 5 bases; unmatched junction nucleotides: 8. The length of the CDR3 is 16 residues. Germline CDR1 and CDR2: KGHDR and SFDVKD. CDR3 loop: CATSDSLGQGMETQYF. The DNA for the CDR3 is TGTGCCACCAGTGATTCCCTGGGACAGGGAATGGAGACCCAGTACTTC.